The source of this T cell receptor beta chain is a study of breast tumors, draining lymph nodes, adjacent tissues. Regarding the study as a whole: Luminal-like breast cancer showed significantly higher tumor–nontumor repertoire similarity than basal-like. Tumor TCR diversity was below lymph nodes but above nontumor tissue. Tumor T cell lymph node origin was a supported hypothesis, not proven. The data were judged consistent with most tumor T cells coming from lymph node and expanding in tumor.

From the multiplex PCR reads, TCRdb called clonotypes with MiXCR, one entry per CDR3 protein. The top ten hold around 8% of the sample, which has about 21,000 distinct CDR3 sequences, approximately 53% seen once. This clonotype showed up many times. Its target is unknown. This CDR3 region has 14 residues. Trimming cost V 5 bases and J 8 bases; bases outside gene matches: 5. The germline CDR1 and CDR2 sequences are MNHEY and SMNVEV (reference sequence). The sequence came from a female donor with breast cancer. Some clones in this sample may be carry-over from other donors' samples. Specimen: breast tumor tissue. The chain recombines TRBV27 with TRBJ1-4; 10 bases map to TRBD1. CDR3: CASSTDRGREKLFF. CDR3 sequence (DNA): TGTGCCAGCAGTACCGACAGGGGGCGAGAAAAACTGTTTTTT.